One and the same sample provided the 18 T cell receptor beta chains below, sequenced in a study of sequential checkpoint blockade in melanoma. Assay used: immunoSEQ multiplex PCR; TCRdb lists only in-frame clones, some missing. The sample lists about 1,800 clones; about 20% were seen once. Noted treatment: randomized to nivolumab then ipilimumab (arm A) or the reverse (arm B). Sequences were derived from tumor tissue (inferred from file names), sampled from a patient given nivolumab and ipilimumab in sequence. The receptors were sampled from a human donor with melanoma.

This clone was seen a few times. The chain links TRBV12-5 to TRBJ2-2, with TRBD1 as a possible D gene (6 bases). The CDR3 is 14 amino acids. The V gene's germline CDR1 is LGHNT and CDR2 FRNRAP. CDR3 in amino acids: CASTLTGNTGELFF. In nucleotides, the CDR3 is TGTGCCAGCACCCTGACAGGGAACACCGGGGAGCTGTTTTTT.

The rearrangement joins TRBV14 to TRBJ2-7; TRBD1 might be the D (7 bases). The CDR3 is 15 amino acids. The V end was cut by 1 base, the J end by 5 bases, with 15 bases between. CDR1 and CDR2 from the germline V gene are SGHDN and FVKESK. CDR3 DNA: TGTGCCAGCAGCCAAGTCAGCCAGGGGGGCCACGAGCAGTACTTC. Its protein product is CASSQVSQGGHEQYF.

This clone was detected many times. V gene TRBV7-5 combines with J gene TRBJ2-5; whether TRBD1, the table's D call, matches the DNA was not checked. TRBV7-5 is noted as a pseudogene. The length of the CDR3 is 17 residues. The CDR3 is CASSLGVGTGFEETQYF. The CDR3 coding sequence is TGTGCCAGCAGCTTAGGAGTTGGGACAGGGTTTGAAGAGACCCAGTACTTC.

As for this clone: One end of the junction is discordant with germline, which a read error may explain. The rearrangement uses TRBV5-1 and TRBJ2-6; 9 bases are shared with TRBD1. The V gene's germline CDR1 is SGHRS and CDR2 YFSETQ. CDR3 length: 18 residues. CDR3 nucleotides: TGCGCCAGCCGCTTAGGGGACAGGGCTCTCTCTGGGGCCAACGTCCTGACTTTC. Translating it yields CASRLGDRALSGANVLTF.

This clone is categorized as medium-sized. The CDR3: CASSPRNTGGNSPLHF. CDR3 DNA: TGTGCCAGCAGCCCGCGTAATACAGGGGGTAATTCACCCCTCCACTTT. The J gene is TRBJ1-6, the V gene TRBV11-3, with 8 positions matching TRBD1. The CDR3 loop spans 16 amino acids. V lost 5 bases to trimming and J lost 6 bases; unmatched junction nucleotides: 9. Germline V gene lookup returns CDR1 SGHNT and CDR2 YENEEA.

This clone was counted many times. The chain carries TRBV11-3 and TRBJ2-7; D is unclear. The CDR3 is made up of 14 amino acids. Per the germline V gene, CDR1 is SGHNT and CDR2 is YENEEA. Trimming shortened V by 0 bases and J by 6 bases, and 12 bases separated the two germline ends. The CDR3 protein is CASSLEALATEQYF. The CDR3, as DNA: TGTGCCAGCAGCTTAGAGGCCCTCGCCACCGAGCAGTACTTC.

The chain links TRBV5-1 to TRBJ2-5; tentative D call: TRBD2 (5 bases). From germline, CDR1 is SGHRS and CDR2 YFSETQ. This CDR3 region has 15 residues. V was cut by 4 bases and J by 5 bases, with 18 bases left in between. The CDR3 DNA is TGCGCCAGCAGCCCGGGATCCGCCCAGGTCGAGACCCAGTACTTC. This encodes CASSPGSAQVETQYF.

This clone was detected a few times. The rearrangement links TRBV6-8 to TRBJ2-7, with D tentatively TRBD1 (5 bases). CDR3 length: 13 residues. The germline gives CDR1 MNHGY, CDR2 SAAAGT. V was cut by 9 bases and J by 0 bases, with 12 bases left in between. CDR3 sequence reads: CASYPDNSYEQYF. The DNA of the CDR3 is TGTGCCAGTTATCCGGACAACTCCTACGAGCAGTACTTC.

This clone has more than one count but fewer than ten. The chain recombines TRBV30 with TRBJ2-7; 7 nucleotides align to TRBD2. Germline CDR1 GTSNPN, CDR2 SVGIG (reference sequence). The CDR3 consists of 11 residues. Trimming cost V 8 bases and J 3 bases; bases outside gene matches: 4. The CDR3: CAAGDYYEQYF. DNA for the CDR3: TGTGCCGCGGGGGACTACTACGAGCAGTACTTC. The full variable domain, completed using reference TRBV30 and TRBJ2-7, is SQTIHQWPATLVQPVGSPLSLECTVEGTSNPNLYWYRQAAGRGLQLLFYSVGIGQISSEVPQNLSASRPQDRQFILSSKKLLLSDSGFYLCAAGDYYEQYFGPGTRLTVT.

This clone has a handful of counts. The chain combines TRBV9 with TRBJ1-2; D ambiguous. CDR1 and CDR2 (germline): SGDLS, YYNGEE. The CDR3 is made up of 14 amino acids. Trimming left V 4 bases short and J 4 bases short, with 14 bases between. DNA for the CDR3: TGTGCCAGCAGCCTCATCGGGGAGGGCTATGGCTACACCTTC. Its protein product is CASSLIGEGYGYTF.

At least ten counts were recorded for this clone. The chain has TRBV11-3 and TRBJ1-1; TRBD1 matches at 7 bases. The germline V gene has CDR1 SGHNT and CDR2 YENEEA. The J segment lost 7 bases and the V segment lost 5 bases, leaving 13 bases of the junction unmatched. The CDR3 is 15 residues long. CDR3 in amino acids: CASSPGGQSTIEAFF. CDR3 nucleotides: TGTGCCAGCAGCCCCGGGGGACAGAGTACGATTGAAGCTTTCTTT.

By its share, this clone is medium-sized (0.01 to 0.1%). The chain uses TRBV11-3 and TRBJ2-5; 9 bases are shared with TRBD2. This CDR3 is 15 amino acids long. V was clipped by 6 bases and J by 5 bases; unmatched bases: 10. Germline V gives CDR1 SGHNT, CDR2 YENEEA. CDR3 region: CASSFGPGLAETQYF. CDR3 DNA sequence: TGTGCCAGCAGTTTTGGCCCGGGACTAGCCGAGACCCAGTACTTC.

The chain uses TRBV6-8 and TRBJ1-5; D is uncertain. Germline V gene lookup returns CDR1 MNHGY and CDR2 SAAAGT. The CDR3 covers 13 residues. The germline V and J ends were trimmed by 11 bases and 4 bases, with 15 bases remaining between them. The CDR3 reads CASRVFRNQPQHF. The CDR3 DNA sequence: TGTGCCTCCCGGGTCTTCCGGAATCAGCCCCAGCATTTT.

This clone appeared many times. The chain is built from TRBV4-1 and TRBJ1-5; 7 positions match TRBD1. CDR3 size: 15 residues. The germline V gene encodes CDR1 MGHRA and CDR2 YSYEKL. V trimming: 0 bases; J trimming: 9 bases; junction bases outside the gene matches: 8. The CDR3 here is CASSQEQTGTRPQHF. For the CDR3, the DNA is TGCGCCAGCAGCCAAGAGCAGACAGGGACGAGGCCCCAGCATTTT.

This clone showed up many times. This chain uses TRBV11-3 with TRBJ1-1; TRBD1 matches at 7 bases. This CDR3 is 14 amino acids long. J lost 5 bases, V lost 6 bases, and 9 bases had no gene match. Per germline, CDR1 SGHNT and CDR2 YENEEA. CDR3 DNA: TGTGCCAGCAGTTTCGGCAGGGGGTTGACTGAAGCTTTCTTT. This sequence encodes CASSFGRGLTEAFF.

A single count supports this clone. The genes are TRBV29-1 and TRBJ2-1; TRBD2 aligns across 9 bases. Germline CDR1 SQVTM, CDR2 ANQGSEA. Trimming removed 3 bases from V and 3 bases from J; junction bases left unmatched: 3. The length of the CDR3 is 14 residues. CDR3 region: CSVDGREGYNEQFF. Written as DNA, the CDR3 is TGCAGCGTTGACGGGCGGGAGGGCTACAATGAGCAGTTCTTC.

This clone occurred many times. The chain employs TRBV11-3 and TRBJ2-1, with 10 bases matching TRBD2. Germline CDR1 and CDR2: SGHNT and YENEEA. This CDR3 has 15 residues. The V segment lost 1 base and the J segment 4 bases; nucleotides outside the gene matches: 1. The CDR3 nucleotides are TGTGCCAGCAGCTTAGGACTAGCGGGTTACAATGAGCAGTTCTTC. Encoded protein: CASSLGLAGYNEQFF.

This clone is large (0.1 to 1%) in the sample. V is TRBV9 and J is TRBJ1-1; the match to TRBD1 covers 7 bases. The CDR3 is made up of 14 amino acids. Germline CDR1 reads SGDLS; CDR2 reads YYNGEE. The trim removed 4 bases at V and 7 bases at J, leaving 10 bases unmatched. The CDR3 region has the DNA TGTGCCAGCAGCCCCCAGGGACAGACTCGTGAAGCTTTCTTT. It translates to CASSPQGQTREAFF.